Presented here are 9 T cell receptor beta chains from one specimen sequenced in a study of cytomegalovirus exposure and HLA in healthy donors. Primers: 60 Vbeta forward and 13 Jbeta reverse. The method was immunoSEQ multiplex PCR; TCRdb's version includes in-frame clones alone and lacks a portion of them. The table shows approximately 150,000 clones, with around 86% occurring only once. Source material: PBMCs. These receptors were taken from a woman aged 25 to 39 in good health and CMV-seronegative.

The chain links TRBV5-6 to TRBJ1-6; D is undetermined. There are 16 residues in the CDR3. CDR1 is SGHDT, CDR2 YYEEEE, per germline. With 2 bases removed from V and 9 bases from J, the gap between germline ends came to 18 bases. The CDR3 nucleotides are TGTGCCAGCAGCTTTGGAGGGAATATCCGATTTTCACCCCTCCACTTT. Its translation is CASSFGGNIRFSPLHF. Using reference TRBV5-6 and TRBJ1-6 for the parts outside the CDR3, the full variable domain is DAGVTQSPTHLIKTRGQQVTLRCSPKSGHDTVSWYQQALGQGPQFIFQYYEEEERQRGNFPDRFSGHQFPNYSSELNVNALLLGDSALYLCASSFGGNIRFSPLHFGNGTRLTVT.

J is TRBJ2-7 and V is TRBV7-3; TRBD2 agrees at 7 bases. The CDR3 is 15 amino acids. With 5 bases clipped from V and 0 bases from J, the junction kept 7 bases outside the gene matches. The V gene's germline CDR1 is SGHTA and CDR2 FQGTGA. The CDR3 DNA reads TGTGCCAGCAGCCCGCAGGGAGGGCCCTCCTACGAGCAGTACTTC. Translated, it gives CASSPQGGPSYEQYF.

This sequence joins TRBV28 and TRBJ1-1, with 8 bases fitting TRBD1. In germline, CDR1 is MDHEN, CDR2 SYDVKM. The ends lost 1 base at V and 4 bases at J; junction bases unmatched: 2. The CDR3 spans 14 residues. CDR3 amino acids: CASSLLGQGTEAFF. DNA for the CDR3: TGTGCCAGCAGTTTATTAGGACAGGGCACTGAAGCTTTCTTT. The variable domain in full, completed from reference TRBV28 and TRBJ1-1, reads DVKVTQSSRYLVKRTGEKVFLECVQDMDHENMFWYRQDPGLGLRLIYFSYDVKMKEKGDIPEGYSVSREKKERFSLILESASTNQTSMYLCASSLLGQGTEAFFGQGTRLTVV.

V and J are TRBV7-2 and TRBJ2-7, with 9 bases matching TRBD2. This CDR3 region has 15 residues. Germline V gene data show CDR1 as SGHTA and CDR2 as FQGNSA. With 1 base clipped from V and 5 bases from J, the junction kept 6 bases outside the gene matches. The CDR3 region is CASSLGLAGPDEQYF. The DNA for the CDR3 is TGTGCCAGCAGCTTAGGCCTAGCGGGGCCCGACGAGCAGTACTTC.

The chain links TRBV30 to TRBJ2-1; D is possibly TRBD2 (6 bases). Germline values: CDR1 GTSNPN, CDR2 SVGIG (reference sequence). This CDR3 region has 12 residues. Trimming removed 2 bases from V and 12 bases from J, with 14 bases in between. CDR3 sequence (DNA): TGTGCCTGGAGTCCAAGAAGGAGGGCGCAGTTCTTC. Its translation: CAWSPRRRAQFF.

The V gene is TRBV18, the J gene TRBJ2-7, with TRBD1 matching over 10 bases. J lost 2 bases, V lost 4 bases, and 8 bases had no gene match. CDR3 length: 16 amino acids. Germline V gene sequence: CDR1 KGHSH, CDR2 LQKENI. The CDR3, as DNA: TGTGCCAGCTCACGGGGAAGGACAGGGGGGGCCTACGAGCAGTACTTC. This translates into CASSRGRTGGAYEQYF.

V and J are TRBV5-1 and TRBJ2-3; 7 nucleotides agree with TRBD2. Trimming cost V 4 bases and J 9 bases; bases outside gene matches: 11. Per the germline V gene, CDR1 is SGHRS and CDR2 is YFSETQ. The CDR3 spans 14 residues. The CDR3 bases are TGCGCCAGCAGCCCTAGCGGAGGACTACCCACGCAGTATTTT. Encoded protein: CASSPSGGLPTQYF.

The CDR3 DNA sequence: TGTGCTAGTGGTTCATCAGCGGCCCCATACAATGAGCAGTTCTTC. Translated, it gives CASGSSAAPYNEQFF. The chain links TRBV12-5 to TRBJ2-1; maybe TRBD2 (5 bases). This CDR3 is built from 15 residues. Germline CDR1 LGHNT, CDR2 FRNRAP. Trimming removed 4 bases from V and 4 bases from J, with 14 bases in between.

V gene TRBV30 combines with J gene TRBJ2-2, with D possibly matching TRBD1 (6 bases). The CDR3 contains 14 residues. V lost 1 base and J 3 bases, leaving 9 bases between the germline ends. Germline V gene data show CDR1 as GTSNPN and CDR2 as SVGIG (reference sequence). In nucleotides, the CDR3 is TGTGCCTGGAGTGCATACAGGGACACCGGGGAGCTGTTTTTT. Its translation: CAWSAYRDTGELFF.